This TCR beta chain appears in the sequencing data of a study of blood T cell repertoires in COVID-19. The wider study: Specimens from acute and convalescent COVID-19 originated in the United States, Italy and Spain.

Original processing notes: Using reference gene primer amplification, nucleated cell counts were estimated. Generated by immunoSEQ multiplex PCR, the TCRdb table keeps only in-frame clones and is missing some. V, J and clone size were drawn from that table, and D and trimming were deduced from the DNA. The table includes some 80,000 clones, around nine tenths detected once. Sequenced material: peripheral blood. This receptor was taken from a man aged 45-65 years with active or convalescent COVID-19.

The CDR3 region is CAISESTTGGLKDEQFF. The CDR3, as DNA: TGTGCCATCAGTGAGTCGACGACGGGGGGGCTGAAGGATGAGCAGTTCTTC. The rearrangement joins TRBV10-3 to TRBJ2-1; 8 bases are shared with TRBD2. The CDR3 is 17 amino acids. J lost 8 bases, V lost 0 bases, and 12 bases had no gene match. Germline V lookup: CDR1 ENHRY, CDR2 SYGVKD.